This T cell receptor (beta chain) appears in the sequencing data of a study of blood T cell repertoires in COVID-19. Overall study context: The origin of the acute and convalescent COVID-19 samples was the United States, Italy and Spain.

The V segment lost 8 bases and the J segment 2 bases; nucleotides outside the gene matches: 5. From germline, CDR1 is LNHDA and CDR2 SQIVND (reference sequence). This CDR3 has 14 amino acids. How the authors handled the data: Using reference gene primer amplification, nucleated cell counts were estimated. Only in-frame clones appear in the TCRdb table, and some are missing; sequencing was by immunoSEQ multiplex PCR. V and J calls and clone size are copied from that table; D and trimming were computed from the DNA. The data show roughly 30,000 clones, approximately 93% seen once. This clonotype was sampled from a human donor in a cohort sampled during active COVID-19. The sequenced sample consisted of peripheral blood. The V and J genes are TRBV19 and TRBJ1-3; TRBD1 matches at 8 bases. The CDR3: CASVDRGTGNTIYF. The DNA of the CDR3 is TGTGCCAGTGTTGACAGGGGAACTGGAAACACCATATATTTT.